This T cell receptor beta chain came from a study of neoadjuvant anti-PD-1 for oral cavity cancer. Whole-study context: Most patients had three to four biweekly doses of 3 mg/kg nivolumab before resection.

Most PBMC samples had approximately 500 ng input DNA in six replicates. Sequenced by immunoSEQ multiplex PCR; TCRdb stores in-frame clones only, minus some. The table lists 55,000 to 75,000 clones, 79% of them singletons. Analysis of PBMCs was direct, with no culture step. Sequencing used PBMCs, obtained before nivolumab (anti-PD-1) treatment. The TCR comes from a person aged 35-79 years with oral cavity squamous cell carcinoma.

In DNA, the CDR3 is TGCAGCGCTGGTCGTACTGATACGCAGTATTTT. Translation: CSAGRTDTQYF. The chain carries TRBV29-1 and TRBJ2-3; D call uncertain. CDR1 and CDR2 from the germline V gene are SQVTM and ANQGSEA. The V end was cut by 7 bases, the J end by 6 bases, with 11 bases between. The CDR3 is made up of 11 amino acids.